A selection of T cell receptor beta chains follows, all from one sample in a study of blood T cell repertoires in COVID-19. Here immunoSEQ multiplex PCR was the method, and the copy in TCRdb shows in-frame clones only, minus some. The sample lists some 270,000 clones, roughly 84% occurring once. The sequenced material came from peripheral blood. These receptors all stem from a woman between 35 and 50 years old who had recovered from COVID-19. The CDR3 runs from the conserved cysteine through the conserved F or W. Fields, in order: D gene, J gene, V gene, clone size, CDR3 protein, CDR3 DNA. The D gene is left open where the match is weak. Size is stated for part of the rows, as once, few or many counts, or as a class when the clone is expanded.

NA | TRBJ2-3 | TRBV9 | NA | CASTRGARADTQYF | TGTGCCAGCACGCGCGGGGCCCGGGCAGATACGCAGTATTTT
NA | TRBJ1-1 | TRBV3-1/TRBV3-2 | NA | CASSQGGGTEAFF | TGTGCCAGCAGCCAAGGGGGGGGGACTGAAGCTTTCTTT
NA | TRBJ1-3 | TRBV5-1 | NA | CASSLAGDSGNTIYF | TGCGCCAGCAGCTTGGCAGGGGACTCTGGAAACACCATATATTTT
TRBD1 | TRBJ1-1 | TRBV5-1 | few | CASSSPSGGVNTEAFF | TGCGCCAGCAGCTCTCCTTCAGGGGGCGTGAACACTGAAGCTTTCTTT
NA | TRBJ2-5 | TRBV15 | NA | CATSRDIQETQYF | TGTGCCACCAGTCGGGATATCCAAGAGACCCAGTACTTC
NA | TRBJ1-3 | TRBV3-1/TRBV3-2 | NA | CASSQPADISGNTIYF | TGTGCCAGCAGCCAACCGGCCGACATCTCTGGAAACACCATATATTTT
NA | TRBJ1-1 | TRBV5-1 | NA | CASSSPDRSDTEAFF | TGCGCCAGCAGCTCACCCGACAGGTCGGACACTGAAGCTTTCTTT
NA | TRBJ2-1 | TRBV3-1/TRBV3-2 | NA | CASSQGTQGYNEQFF | TGTGCCAGCAGCCAAGGTACACAGGGATACAATGAGCAGTTCTTC
NA | TRBJ1-2 | TRBV28 | once | CASSYGVVGYTF | TGTGCCAGTTCGTACGGGGTCGTTGGCTACACCTTC
NA | TRBJ2-5 | TRBV2 | NA | CASSGQFRQETQYF | TGTGCCAGCAGTGGACAGTTCCGCCAAGAGACCCAGTACTTC
NA | TRBJ2-5 | TRBV5-1 | NA | CASSLSGFLETQYF | TGCGCCAGCAGCTTGTCAGGGTTTCTAGAGACCCAGTACTTC
TRBD1 | TRBJ1-4 | TRBV10-2 | NA | CASQSRTGGDEKLFF | TGCGCCAGCCAATCCCGGACAGGGGGGGATGAAAAACTGTTTTTT
NA | TRBJ1-1 | TRBV27 | NA | CASSLTQLMNTEAFF | TGTGCCAGCAGTTTAACACAGCTTATGAACACTGAAGCTTTCTTT
NA | TRBJ1-1 | TRBV11-3 | NA | CASSLDRVTGAFF | TGTGCCAGCAGCTTAGATCGGGTCACGGGGGCTTTCTTT
TRBD1 | TRBJ1-6 | TRBV9 | NA | CASSRTLTTGVGSPLHF | TGTGCCAGCAGTCGTACCCTTACGACAGGGGTTGGTTCACCCCTCCACTTT
NA | TRBJ2-5 | TRBV5-5 | NA | CASSLWGTPGRVQETQYF | TGTGCCAGCAGCTTATGGGGGACTCCCGGACGGGTCCAAGAGACCCAGTACTTC
NA | TRBJ1-4 | TRBV5-1 | NA | CASSPGSGGPFQEKLFF | TGCGCCAGCAGCCCCGGGAGCGGGGGGCCCTTTCAGGAAAAACTGTTTTTT
NA | TRBJ2-7 | TRBV28 | NA | CASRSRGATYEQYF | TGTGCCAGCAGATCGCGGGGAGCAACTTACGAGCAGTACTTC
NA | TRBJ2-1 | TRBV28 | NA | CASSLGGSEQFF | TGTGCCAGCAGTTTAGGGGGGAGTGAGCAGTTCTTC
TRBD2 | TRBJ2-4 | TRBV4-1 | NA | CASSQPGGNIQYF | TGCGCCAGCAGCCAACCCGGGGGGAACATTCAGTACTTC
NA | TRBJ1-1 | TRBV30 | NA | CAWSVGVNTEAFF | TGTGCCTGGAGTGTAGGAGTGAACACTGAAGCTTTCTTT
NA | TRBJ1-3 | TRBV28 | NA | CASGAGVNSGNTIYF | TGTGCCAGCGGGGCGGGGGTGAACTCTGGAAACACCATATATTTT
TRBD1 | TRBJ2-3 | TRBV5-4 | once | CASQRDRGTDTQYF | TGTGCCAGCCAACGGGACAGGGGGACAGATACGCAGTATTTT
NA | TRBJ1-2 | TRBV6-2/TRBV6-3 | NA | CASSYARGGSYGYTF | TGTGCCAGCAGTTACGCCAGGGGCGGTTCATATGGCTACACCTTC
TRBD1 | TRBJ1-2 | TRBV5-1 | NA | CASSSGQGAFPGYTF | TGCGCCAGCAGCTCGGGACAGGGGGCGTTTCCTGGCTACACCTTC
NA | TRBJ2-1 | TRBV5-1 | NA | CASSLQAEQFF | TGCGCCAGCAGCCTTCAGGCTGAGCAGTTCTTC
NA | TRBJ1-2 | TRBV12-3/TRBV12-4 | NA | CASSAGHDYGYTF | TGTGCCAGCAGTGCAGGGCATGACTATGGCTACACCTTC
NA | TRBJ2-3 | TRBV5-1 | NA | CASSLGVGTDTQYF | TGCGCCAGCAGCTTAGGGGTCGGCACAGATACGCAGTATTTT
TRBD1 | TRBJ1-4 | TRBV5-1 | NA | CASSLGQGQNEKLFF | TGCGCCAGCAGCTTAGGACAGGGGCAAAATGAAAAACTGTTTTTT
TRBD1 | TRBJ2-7 | TRBV7-9 | NA | CASSRTGLGEQYF | TGTGCCAGCAGCCGGACAGGCCTCGGCGAGCAGTACTTC
NA | TRBJ2-1 | TRBV11-2 | NA | CASSLDSSYNEQFF | TGTGCCAGCAGCTTAGACAGCTCCTACAATGAGCAGTTCTTC
NA | TRBJ1-1 | TRBV11-2 | NA | CASSLETRVAFF | TGTGCCAGCAGCTTAGAAACCCGAGTGGCTTTCTTT
NA | TRBJ1-6 | TRBV2 | once | CASTWGAYNSPLHF | TGTGCCAGCACTTGGGGCGCCTATAATTCACCCCTCCACTTT
TRBD2 | TRBJ2-5 | TRBV5-1 | few | CASSTVLSGGAETQYF | TGCGCCAGCAGCACCGTCCTTAGCGGGGGGGCTGAGACCCAGTACTTC
NA | TRBJ2-1 | TRBV2 | NA | CASRAGTGALGEQFF | TGTGCCAGCAGGGCCGGGACTGGAGCATTGGGAGAGCAGTTCTTC
TRBD2 | TRBJ2-3 | TRBV3-1/TRBV3-2 | NA | CASSAMGAGEDTQYF | TGTGCCAGCAGCGCTATGGGCGCGGGGGAAGATACGCAGTATTTT
NA | TRBJ2-7 | TRBV28 | NA | CASSTKTEPSYEQYF | TGTGCCAGCAGTACAAAGACTGAACCATCCTACGAGCAGTACTTC
NA | TRBJ2-1 | TRBV19 | NA | CASSLAGTSVYNEQFF | TGTGCCAGTAGTCTCGCCGGGACATCAGTGTACAATGAGCAGTTCTTC
NA | TRBJ2-2 | TRBV25-1 | once | CASSEPGAVGELFF | TGTGCCAGCAGTGAACCTGGGGCTGTAGGGGAGCTGTTTTTT
TRBD1 | TRBJ1-2 | TRBV29-1 | once | CSVEVGTGSNYGYTF | TGCAGCGTTGAGGTCGGGACAGGGTCTAACTATGGCTACACCTTC
TRBD1 | TRBJ1-2 | TRBV28 | once | CASTLGQGGVDGYTF | TGTGCCAGCACCCTGGGACAGGGCGGCGTGGATGGCTACACCTTC
NA | TRBJ1-5 | TRBV5-5 | few | CASSPSTGTMGQPQHF | TGTGCCAGCAGCCCATCAACAGGGACGATGGGTCAGCCCCAGCATTTT
TRBD1 | TRBJ1-2 | TRBV3-1/TRBV3-2 | NA | CASSHGTGSYGYTF | TGTGCCAGCAGCCACGGGACAGGGAGTTATGGCTACACCTTC
TRBD1 | TRBJ1-1 | TRBV28 | NA | CASSPYGLWGQANTEAFF | TGTGCCAGCAGTCCTTATGGACTCTGGGGACAGGCGAACACTGAAGCTTTCTTT
NA | TRBJ1-4 | TRBV2 | NA | CASSPIQAPNEKLFF | TGTGCCAGCAGCCCCATTCAGGCGCCTAATGAAAAACTGTTTTTT
NA | TRBJ2-2 | TRBV19 | NA | CASIPNRMNTGELFF | TGTGCCAGTATTCCAAACAGGATGAACACCGGGGAGCTGTTTTTT
TRBD2 | TRBJ2-3 | TRBV11-3 | NA | CASSVTRTSGGGYTDTQYF | TGTGCCAGCAGCGTAACCAGGACTAGCGGGGGGGGTTACACAGATACGCAGTATTTT
TRBD1 | TRBJ1-6 | TRBV19 | NA | CASSIRGQDNSPLHF | TGTGCCAGTAGTATAAGGGGGCAGGATAATTCACCCCTCCACTTT
NA | TRBJ2-2 | TRBV12-3/TRBV12-4 | once | CASSFDSSGELFF | TGTGCCAGCAGTTTTGACAGCTCCGGGGAGCTGTTTTTT